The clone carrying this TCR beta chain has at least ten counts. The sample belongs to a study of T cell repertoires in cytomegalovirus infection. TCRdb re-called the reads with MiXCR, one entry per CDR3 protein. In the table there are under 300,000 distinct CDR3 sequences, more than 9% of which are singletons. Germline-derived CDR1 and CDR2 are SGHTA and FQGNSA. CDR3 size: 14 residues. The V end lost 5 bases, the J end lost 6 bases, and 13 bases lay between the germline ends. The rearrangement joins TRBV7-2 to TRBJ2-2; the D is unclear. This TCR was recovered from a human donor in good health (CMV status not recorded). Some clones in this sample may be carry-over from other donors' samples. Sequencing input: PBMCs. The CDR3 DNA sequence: TGTGCCAGCAGCCCTATTCAGTCCCCCGGGGAGCTGTTTTTT. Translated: CASSPIQSPGELFF.